The source of this T cell receptor (beta chain) is a study of T cells in localized non-small cell lung cancer. Whole-study findings and limits: Detection in adjacent lung was observed for a median about 50 of the top 100 tumor clones. Exceeding tumor, uninvolved adjacent lung had the highest T cell clonality.

Repertoires were generated with immunoSEQ multiplex PCR, while TCRdb's copy carries only in-frame clones and drops some. Of approximately 88,000 clones listed, roughly 93% are singletons. Germline assignment: CDR1 SGHAT and CDR2 FQNNGV. CDR3 length equals 13 residues. Trimming took 6 bases from V and 7 from J, leaving 14 bases between them. As for this clone: Its target is not known.

This specimen was PBMCs, taken before any cancer treatment. The chain combines TRBV11-2 with TRBJ2-3; D is tentatively TRBD1 or TRBD2 (6 bases each). The TCR originated in a woman aged 40-70 years with stage II squamous cell lung carcinoma. The CDR3 spells CASRSGEANTQYF. CDR3 bases: TGTGCCAGCAGGTCAGGGGAGGCAAATACGCAGTATTTT.